The 19 T cell receptor beta chains reported below all come from one sample, sequenced in a study of T-cell memory formation after mild COVID-19. Each CDR3 protein gets one entry after TCRdb re-called the 5' RACE reads with MiXCR. This sample has about 190,000 distinct CDR3 sequences, with roughly a tenth found just once. Sequenced material: PBMCs or a T cell subset sorted from them (not recorded which). The receptors shown here come from a young man who had mild COVID-19 (a few samples of this study predate the infection). Cell type and time point are not known.

In this sample, this clonotype turned up many times. The chain links TRBV6-2 or TRBV6-3 to TRBJ2-7; 8 nucleotides line up with TRBD1. The CDR3 totals 13 residues. The V gene's germline CDR1 is MNHEY and CDR2 SVGEGT. Germline trimming cut 6 bases from V and 4 bases from J; bases unmatched to any gene: 5. The CDR3 DNA is TGTGCCAGCAGGGACAGGGAGTTTTACGAGCAGTACTTC. This sequence encodes CASRDREFYEQYF.

J is TRBJ2-7 and V is TRBV15, with a weak D call TRBD2 (5 bases). Germline V lookup: CDR1 LNHNV, CDR2 YYDKDF (reference sequence). This CDR3 has 14 residues. Trimming shortened V by 5 bases and J by 2 bases, and 13 bases separated the two germline ends. CDR3 DNA sequence: TGTGCCACCAGCCCCGGGATTACCCCCTACGAGCAGTACGTC. It codes for CATSPGITPYEQYV.

This clonotype occurred a few times. The rearrangement uses TRBV4-3 and TRBJ2-5, with D perhaps matching TRBD2 (6 bases). CDR1 LGHNA and CDR2 YSLEER come from the germline V gene. Trimming stripped 3 bases from V and 3 bases from J, with 23 bases between. The CDR3 has 18 amino acids. Here the CDR3 reads CASSQAYAGRGLEETQYF. The CDR3 DNA follows: TGCGCCAGCAGCCAGGCCTATGCGGGAAGGGGCTTGGAAGAGACCCAGTACTTC.

This clonotype was observed many times. The chain uses TRBV6-2 or TRBV6-3 and TRBJ2-7, with D tentatively TRBD2 (6 bases). V gave up 5 bases and J gave up 6 bases, with 17 bases separating them. This CDR3 is 14 amino acids long. CDR1 and CDR2 (germline): MNHEY, SVGEGT. CDR3 coding DNA: TGTGCCAGCAGTCAGGGACTCGAAGCCGGCGAGCAGTACGTC. Its translation: CASSQGLEAGEQYV.

V and J are TRBV3-1 and TRBJ2-7; maybe TRBD2 (6 bases). The V gene's germline CDR1 is LGHDT and CDR2 YNNKEL (reference sequence). The CDR3 loop spans 15 amino acids. Between the trimmed V and J ends, which lost 1 base and 3 bases, there was a span of 13 bases. The CDR3 protein is CASSQGPGAIYEQYF. In DNA, the CDR3 is TGTGCCAGCAGCCAAGGCCCGGGAGCTATCTACGAGCAGTACTTC.

This clonotype was picked up a small number of times. V is TRBV7-9 and J is TRBJ2-5, with D perhaps being TRBD1 or TRBD2 (5 bases each). The V gene lost 5 bases and the J gene lost 4 bases, with 17 bases spanning the gap. The germline V gene has CDR1 SEHNR and CDR2 FQNEAQ (reference sequence). CDR3 size: 15 residues. The CDR3 DNA is TGTGCCAGCAGCCCAAAAATCCGGGGCGGAGAGACCCAGTACTTC. Residues: CASSPKIRGGETQYF.

The rearrangement joins TRBV20-1 to TRBJ2-1; TRBD2 is a possible D gene (6 bases). V was cut by 6 bases and J by 6 bases, with 12 bases left in between. The CDR3 runs 12 residues. CDR1 and CDR2 from the germline V gene are DFQATT and SNEGSKA (reference sequence). CDR3 loop: CSAAGRINEQFF. In nucleotides, the CDR3 is TGCAGTGCGGCAGGGAGGATCAATGAGCAGTTCTTC.

This clonotype appeared a few times. The chain has TRBV9 and TRBJ1-4, with 9 bases matching TRBD1. V lost 7 bases, J lost 5 bases, and 0 bases stayed unmatched. Looked up from germline, CDR1 is SGDLS and CDR2 is YYNGEE. CDR3 length: 12 amino acids. This CDR3 reads CASGQGNEKLFF. CDR3 in DNA: TGTGCCAGCGGACAGGGGAATGAAAAACTGTTTTTT.

This clonotype was seen many times. This sequence joins TRBV5-1 and TRBJ2-3, with D maybe TRBD2 (5 bases). Between the trimmed V and J ends, which lost 3 bases and 2 bases, there was a span of 10 bases. The CDR3 is 14 amino acids. CDR1 SGHRS and CDR2 YFSETQ come from the germline V gene. CDR3 sequence reads: CASSWTPVTDTQYF. The CDR3 bases are TGCGCCAGCAGCTGGACTCCTGTCACAGATACGCAGTATTTT.

At least ten counts were recorded for this clonotype. V gene TRBV2 combines with J gene TRBJ1-6; 7 positions match TRBD1. Germline V gives CDR1 SNHLY, CDR2 FYNNEI. J lost 5 bases, V lost 7 bases, and 5 bases had no gene match. The CDR3 is 14 amino acids. CDR3 residues: CASKAGGNNSPLHF. The CDR3 nucleotides are TGTGCCAGCAAGGCAGGGGGGAATAATTCACCCCTCCACTTT.

The chain carries TRBV30 and TRBJ2-3, with 7 bases fitting TRBD1. The CDR3 has 14 amino acids. V gave up 2 bases and J gave up 1 base; unmatched junction bases: 3. The germline gives CDR1 GTSNPN, CDR2 SVGIG (reference sequence). The CDR3 DNA follows: TGTGCCTGGAGTTTCGGACAGGGCACAGATACGCAGTATTTT. As protein: CAWSFGQGTDTQYF.

This clonotype has a count of ten or more. This chain uses TRBV12-3 or TRBV12-4 with TRBJ1-6, with TRBD1 as a possible D gene (6 bases). The CDR3 is 16 amino acids. V lost 6 bases, J lost 0 bases, and 12 bases lay in between. In DNA form, the CDR3 reads TGTGCCAGCAGGGGGGGCGGTCACTCCTATAATTCACCCCTCCACTTT. It translates to CASRGGGHSYNSPLHF.

This clonotype showed up just a few times. The gene calls are TRBV5-1 and TRBJ2-6; D tentatively fits TRBD1 or TRBD2 (5 bases each). Trimming stripped 6 bases from V and 0 bases from J, with 13 bases between. This CDR3 has 16 residues. From germline, CDR1 is SGHRS and CDR2 YFSETQ. The CDR3 loop reads CASTSRGTSGANVLTF. CDR3 bases: TGCGCCAGCACCTCCCGAGGGACCTCTGGGGCCAACGTCCTGACTTTC. The variable domain in full, completed from reference TRBV5-1 and TRBJ2-6, reads KAGVTQTPRYLIKTRGQQVTLSCSPISGHRSVSWYQQTPGQGLQFLFEYFSETQRNKGNFPGRFSGRQFSNSRSEMNVSTLELGDSALYLCASTSRGTSGANVLTFGAGSRLTVL.

The sample holds a few counts of this clonotype. The V call is TRBV2, the J call TRBJ2-2, with D perhaps matching TRBD1 or TRBD2 (6 bases each). Germline values: CDR1 SNHLY, CDR2 FYNNEI. V lost 7 bases, J lost 6 bases, and 27 bases lay in between. The CDR3 runs 18 residues. CDR3: CASKGGPGWNGGSGELFF. CDR3 coding DNA: TGTGCCAGCAAAGGGGGGCCGGGATGGAACGGAGGGTCCGGGGAGCTGTTTTTT.

This clonotype showed up just a few times. The J gene is TRBJ2-2, the V gene TRBV12-3 or TRBV12-4; a weak D match, TRBD1 (6 bases). V dropped 10 bases and J dropped 2 bases, with 17 bases sitting between them. There are 15 residues in the CDR3. The CDR3 DNA sequence: TGTGCCAACGGCACTCCGGGACAAAACACCGGGGAGCTGTTTTTT. As protein: CANGTPGQNTGELFF.

This rearrangement joins TRBV10-3 to TRBJ2-3, with D perhaps matching TRBD1 or TRBD2 (5 bases each). The ends were cut back, 3 bases at V and 0 bases at J, with 13 bases in the middle. CDR1 is ENHRY, CDR2 SYGVKD, per germline. The CDR3 sequence is 16 residues long. The CDR3, as DNA: TGTGCCATCAGTGATGTACGGGGCGGGAGCACAGATACGCAGTATTTT. It is translated as CAISDVRGGSTDTQYF.

The table lists this clonotype with a few counts. The rearrangement uses TRBV20-1 and TRBJ2-7; 12 positions match TRBD1. Germline V lookup: CDR1 DFQATT, CDR2 SNEGSKA (reference sequence). This CDR3 comprises 14 residues. Trimming removed 6 bases from V and 4 bases from J; junction bases left unmatched: 7. For the CDR3, the DNA is TGCAGTGCCATTGGGGACAGGGGGCAATACGAGCAGTACTTC. It is translated as CSAIGDRGQYEQYF.

This chain uses TRBV10-3 with TRBJ2-5; 8 bases are shared with TRBD2. CDR1 ENHRY and CDR2 SYGVKD come from the germline V gene. V shed 0 bases and J 1 base; nucleotides not matched to a gene: 10. This CDR3 region has 18 residues. The CDR3, as DNA: TGTGCCATCAGTGAGTCGAGTGGGCGGCGGGGGGCCCAAGAGACCCAGTACTTC. It specifies CAISESSGRRGAQETQYF.

In this sample, this clonotype turned up many times. The V gene is TRBV10-3, the J gene TRBJ1-1; D may be TRBD1 (5 bases). The CDR3 has 13 residues. Looked up from germline, CDR1 is ENHRY and CDR2 is SYGVKD. The V gene lost 7 bases and the J gene lost 4 bases, with 13 bases spanning the gap. This chain's CDR3 is CAINFQGGTEAFF. In DNA form, the CDR3 reads TGTGCCATCAATTTTCAGGGCGGCACTGAAGCTTTCTTT.